Listed below are T cell receptor beta chains from one sample, sequenced in a study of blood T cell repertoires in COVID-19. Data came from immunoSEQ multiplex PCR; TCRdb stores just in-frame clones and leaves some out. The sample holds approximately 260,000 clones, roughly nine tenths seen once. Sequenced sample: peripheral blood. These receptors originate from a woman aged 40 to 50 who had recovered from COVID-19. CDR3s include the opening cysteine and the closing phenylalanine or tryptophan. A D gene is named only where the DNA matches it firmly. Size values are once, few and many counts, or a class for expanded clones, and some rows have none.

size: -
J: TRBJ2-4
V: TRBV18
D: TRBD2
DNA: TGTGCCAGCTCACCAGGGGCTAGCGGGGGTTACATTCAGTACTTC
CDR3: CASSPGASGGYIQYF

size: few
J: TRBJ2-1
V: TRBV2
D: TRBD2
DNA: TGTGCCAGCAGAAGCGGGGGGCCGTACAATGAGCAGTTCTTC
CDR3: CASRSGGPYNEQFF

size: -
J: TRBJ1-5
V: TRBV5-4
D: TRBD1
DNA: TGTGCCACCTCGACAGGGGCCCATCAGCCCCAGCATTTT
CDR3: CATSTGAHQPQHF

size: -
J: TRBJ2-2
V: TRBV10-3
D: -
DNA: TGTGCCATCAGTGGGGGGACACCAAGGGACACCGGGGAGCTGTTTTTT
CDR3: CAISGGTPRDTGELFF

size: few
J: TRBJ2-3
V: TRBV28
D: TRBD2
DNA: TGTGCCAGCAGTTTCGGGACTAGTACAGATACGCAGTATTTT
CDR3: CASSFGTSTDTQYF

size: -
J: TRBJ1-5
V: TRBV16
D: -
DNA: TGTGCCAGCAGCCAGACGCAGGATCAGCCCCAGCATTTT
CDR3: CASSQTQDQPQHF

size: -
J: TRBJ2-1
V: TRBV27
D: -
DNA: TGTGCCAGCAGTTCCCAGGGAAAGGGCAATGAGCAGTTCTTC
CDR3: CASSSQGKGNEQFF

size: -
J: TRBJ2-2
V: TRBV4-3
D: -
DNA: TGCGCCAGCAGCCAAGGTCCTAGCACCGGGGAGCTGTTTTTT
CDR3: CASSQGPSTGELFF

size: -
J: TRBJ2-1
V: TRBV10-1
D: TRBD1
DNA: TGCGCCAGCAGTTATCTCCGGGACAGGGGGTTAAATGAGCAGTTCTTC
CDR3: CASSYLRDRGLNEQFF

size: -
J: TRBJ2-7
V: TRBV27
D: -
DNA: TGTGCCAGCAGTTTCTCTCGCGGGTACGAGCAGTACTTC
CDR3: CASSFSRGYEQYF

size: -
J: TRBJ1-2
V: TRBV19
D: TRBD1
DNA: TGTGCCAGTAGTATTTTCGGACAGGGGGGAAAAGGCTACACCTTC
CDR3: CASSIFGQGGKGYTF

size: once
J: TRBJ1-2
V: TRBV12-3/TRBV12-4
D: -
DNA: TGTGCCAGCTCAGAGGGGAGGAGGGATGGCTACACCTTC
CDR3: CASSEGRRDGYTF

size: -
J: TRBJ2-1
V: TRBV25-1
D: TRBD1
DNA: TGTGCCAGCACTCCAACAGGGGGACTTGGCTACAATGAGCAGTTCTTC
CDR3: CASTPTGGLGYNEQFF

size: few
J: TRBJ1-4
V: TRBV9
D: -
DNA: TGTGCCAGCGCGCCGGCCCGGGGTACCCGTGAAAAACTGTTTTTT
CDR3: CASAPARGTREKLFF

size: -
J: TRBJ2-2
V: TRBV5-4
D: TRBD2
DNA: TGTGCCAGCAACAAAGTAGCGGGGGGGCTTACCGGGGAGCTGTTTTTT
CDR3: CASNKVAGGLTGELFF

size: -
J: TRBJ1-2
V: TRBV18
D: -
DNA: TGTGCCAGCTCACCACCGACAGTTAACTATGGCTACACCTTC
CDR3: CASSPPTVNYGYTF

size: -
J: TRBJ2-3
V: TRBV5-1
D: -
DNA: TGCGCCAGCACCATAAGACCGGGACTTCAAGATACGCAGTATTTT
CDR3: CASTIRPGLQDTQYF

size: -
J: TRBJ2-5
V: TRBV7-2
D: TRBD2
DNA: TGTGCCAGCAGCTTGGGCGGGAGCTGGGAGACCCAGTACTTC
CDR3: CASSLGGSWETQYF

size: -
J: TRBJ2-1
V: TRBV29-1
D: -
DNA: TGCAGCGTTGAGGGGCGGCCTTACAATGAGCAGTTCTTC
CDR3: CSVEGRPYNEQFF

size: -
J: TRBJ1-1
V: TRBV2
D: -
DNA: TGTGCCAGCAGAACCCGGGGTCAGAACACTGAAGCTTTCTTT
CDR3: CASRTRGQNTEAFF

size: -
J: TRBJ1-1
V: TRBV7-2
D: TRBD1
DNA: TGTGCCAGCAGCCAGACGGGACAGGGCTTTGAAGCTTTCTTT
CDR3: CASSQTGQGFEAFF

size: once
J: TRBJ2-7
V: TRBV28
D: -
DNA: TGTGCCAGCAGTCCCTCTTCGGGGGTCTACGAGCAGTACTTC
CDR3: CASSPSSGVYEQYF

size: -
J: TRBJ2-2
V: TRBV5-1
D: -
DNA: TGCGCCAGCTCAATTTCGGTCCTCTCGAACACCGGGGAGCTGTTTTTT
CDR3: CASSISVLSNTGELFF

size: -
J: TRBJ2-2
V: TRBV27
D: TRBD1
DNA: TGTGCCAGCGGACAGGGGGTCCGGGGTGGGGAGCTGTTTTTT
CDR3: CASGQGVRGGELFF

size: -
J: TRBJ2-7
V: TRBV4-1
D: TRBD1
DNA: TGCGCCAGCAGCCAAGTGTTCCCACGACAGGGGCAGTCCTACGAGCAGTACTTC
CDR3: CASSQVFPRQGQSYEQYF

size: -
J: TRBJ2-3
V: TRBV19
D: -
DNA: TGTGCCAGTAGTATTTGGCCATCCACAGATACGCAGTATTTT
CDR3: CASSIWPSTDTQYF

size: -
J: TRBJ2-1
V: TRBV7-2
D: -
DNA: TGTGCCAGCAGCTTAGTTTCTCGGCGGAAAGGGGACAATGAGCAGTTCTTC
CDR3: CASSLVSRRKGDNEQFF

size: -
J: TRBJ1-3
V: TRBV2
D: -
DNA: TGTGCCAGCAGTCAGGACAGATCTGGAAACACCATATATTTT
CDR3: CASSQDRSGNTIYF

size: -
J: TRBJ2-5
V: TRBV4-3
D: -
DNA: TGCGCCAGCAGCCAAGATTCGGGACAATGGGAGACCCAGTACTTC
CDR3: CASSQDSGQWETQYF

size: -
J: TRBJ1-2
V: TRBV5-4
D: -
DNA: TGTGCCAGCAGCCGCGGAGTGGATGGCTACACCTTC
CDR3: CASSRGVDGYTF

size: few
J: TRBJ1-5
V: TRBV2
D: -
DNA: TGTGCCAGCAGTGAAGGGCAGTTACATCAGCCCCAGCATTTT
CDR3: CASSEGQLHQPQHF

size: few
J: TRBJ1-2
V: TRBV29-1
D: -
DNA: TGCAGCGTTGAACAGGGCTACTATGGCTACACCTTC
CDR3: CSVEQGYYGYTF